These T cell receptor beta chains were read from a single sample in a study of early stage breast cancer tumors. Assay: immunoSEQ multiplex PCR; the TCRdb copy retains only in-frame clones and omits some. Seen here are roughly 57,000 clones, over 80% observed once, and the top ten hold 4.5% to 5%. The sequenced sample consisted of blood. These receptors all stem from a person aged 65-85 years with breast cancer. CDR3s leave out the opening cysteine and the closing phenylalanine or tryptophan.

TRBV7-2	TRBJ2-5	ASSLVRDSQETQY
TRBV19	TRBJ2-7	ASSIVSGGFYEQY
TRBV27	TRBJ1-3	ASSRSSGNTIY
TRBV11-2	TRBJ1-3	AWGQHLSGNTIY
TRBV5-1	TRBJ2-5	ASSLRQGQETQY
TRBV6-5	TRBJ2-7	ASSYSRTGGYYEQY
TRBV20-1	TRBJ1-1	SARLTEAF
TRBV4-3	TRBJ1-2	ASSQDRGSNYGYT
TRBV4-1	TRBJ1-4	ASSRLRTGDEKLF
TRBV7-9	TRBJ2-3	ASSIGTSGIDTQY
TRBV19	TRBJ1-2	ASSVAPREPYGYT
TRBV7-2	TRBJ2-2	ASSLRNTGELF
TRBV28	TRBJ2-1	ASSGLVAYNEQF
TRBV29-1	TRBJ1-4	SAGQGNEKLF
TRBV7-2	TRBJ2-2	ASSLRGFPANTGELF
TRBV25-1	TRBJ1-1	ASRAGDYTEAF
TRBV5-1	TRBJ1-1	ASSSTGRDTEAF
TRBV30	TRBJ2-7	AWSVLAGAVYEQY
TRBV19	TRBJ2-1	ASSIDPLGLAGGKYNEQF
TRBV5-8	TRBJ2-6	ASSLQGVRSGANVLT
TRBV6-5	TRBJ2-4	ASSKPGQGYIQY
TRBV7-2	TRBJ2-3	ASRATTTDTQY
TRBV9	TRBJ2-7	ASSVYEGAYEQY
TRBV6-5	TRBJ1-1	ASRYNMNTEAF
TRBV5-1	TRBJ2-2	ASKGDSAYTGELF
TRBV9	TRBJ2-7	ASSSGGRSYEQY
TRBV5-1	TRBJ2-7	ASSLRLADFMGEQY
TRBV6-1	TRBJ1-2	ASSEGSPGVYGYT
TRBV4-2	TRBJ1-6	ASSQEARGLGHSPLH
TRBV6-5	TRBJ2-2	ASSYSGGLYTGELF
TRBV30	TRBJ2-5	AGGQGNQETQY
TRBV5-6	TRBJ2-5	GTGQGGETQY
TRBV2	TRBJ1-2	ASIQGADGYT
TRBV28	TRBJ2-5	AHSRDSQETQY
TRBV11-2	TRBJ1-4	ASSLDLSGQGPEKLF
TRBV4-3	TRBJ2-4	ASSFDGQGGKNIQY
TRBV5-1	TRBJ1-1	ASSLSPGTGEAF
TRBV6-6	TRBJ2-7	ASSSKREASYEQY
TRBV21-1	TRBJ2-1	ASSPRRYNEQF
TRBV9	TRBJ1-2	ASSPTDRAYGYT
TRBV7-6	TRBJ2-3	ASSFRAGEGTDTQY
TRBV5-6	TRBJ1-5	ASTRGGDQPQH
TRBV2	TRBJ2-6	ASRETGGVYVGANVLT
TRBV28	TRBJ1-6	ASSPSSYNSPLH
TRBV20-1	TRBJ2-5	SARDRLEGY
TRBV7-2	TRBJ1-2	ASSPDSQNYGYT
TRBV6-5	TRBJ1-4	ASSYRDKDEKLF
TRBV13	TRBJ2-2	ASSLVQAYTGELF
TRBV7-2	TRBJ2-3	ASSLEWGEDTQY
TRBV19	TRBJ1-5	ATEDRGRGNQPQH
TRBV2	TRBJ2-3	ASSGLTSTDTQY
TRBV25-1	TRBJ2-1	ASSDLRGSDEQF
TRBV19	TRBJ1-1	ASSRDRVGPNTEAF
TRBV9	TRBJ1-1	ASSRGEGLFSEAF